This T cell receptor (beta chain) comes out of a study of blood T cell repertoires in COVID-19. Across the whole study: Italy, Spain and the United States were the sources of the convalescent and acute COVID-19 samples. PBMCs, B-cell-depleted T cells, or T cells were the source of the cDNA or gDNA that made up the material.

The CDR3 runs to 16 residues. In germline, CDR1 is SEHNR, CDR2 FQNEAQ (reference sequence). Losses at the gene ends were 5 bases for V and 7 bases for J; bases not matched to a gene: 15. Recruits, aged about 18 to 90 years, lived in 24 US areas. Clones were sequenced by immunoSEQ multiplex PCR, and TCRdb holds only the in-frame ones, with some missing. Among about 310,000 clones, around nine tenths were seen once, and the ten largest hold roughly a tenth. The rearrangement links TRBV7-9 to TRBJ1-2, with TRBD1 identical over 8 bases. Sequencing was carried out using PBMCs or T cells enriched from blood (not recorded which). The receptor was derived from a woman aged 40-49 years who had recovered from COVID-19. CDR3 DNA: TGTGCCAGCAGCCACGTGGGGCAGGGGGCTTTGGGTGGCTACACCTTC. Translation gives CASSHVGQGALGGYTF.